This paragraph reports one T cell receptor (beta chain). Its target antigen remains unknown. Base qualities are not recorded, but no much larger clone differs from it by a single base. The immunoSEQ Assay, a bias-controlled multiplex PCR, was used to amplify TCRbeta CDR3 regions from genomic DNA. The paper's processing steps were these. The number of nucleated cells in each sample was estimated by amplification of reference gene primers within the assay. Sequence reads were collapsed and filtered to measure the absolute abundance of every unique TCRbeta CDR3 rearrangement. For each sample, productive Simpson clonality was calculated as the square root of Simpson's diversity index across productive rearrangements. As stored in TCRdb, this immuneACCESS dataset retains in-frame rearrangements with V and J assigned. A fraction of the clones does not appear; measured against another copy, unresolved V genes explain less than half of the discrepancy, and the remainder lacks a known reason. For V, J and clone size, that table is used; D and trimming come from the DNA. Counted in this sample were fewer than 250,000 clones; roughly 84% of them appeared once. Less than 3.5% of the sample belongs to the ten largest clones.

Taken from the germline V gene (reference sequence), the CDR1 and CDR2 loops are LNHDA and SQIVND. Germline trimming amounts to 5 bases on V and 4 bases on J, with 10 as the count of junction bases outside the gene matches. From its cysteine to its phenylalanine, the CDR3 spans 15 amino acids. Only CDR3 DNA is held: 45 bases, read in frame from base 1. These data are taken from a study of blood T cell repertoires in COVID-19 (dated by TCRdb to about 2020). About the full investigation: The collaborator samples originated in the United States, Italy and Spain and spanned the acute and convalescent phases of COVID-19. The prospective study material was composed of cDNA or gDNA derived from T cells, B-cell-depleted T cells, or PBMCs. The dataset comprised deeply sampled blood TCRbeta repertoires from subjects exposed to, actively infected with, or recovered from COVID-19. The sample metadata nearly always contained a de-identified subject ID, COVID-19 status, age in years and sex. The repertoires were made available in a free public database intended to serve as a resource for research on the immune response to SARS-CoV-2. HLA class I and class II types, where available, came from metadata supplied by the sample provider rather than from assay-based typing. Samples were obtained from the ongoing ImmuneRACE study (first 160 participants) and from some 1,300 subjects provided by 6 global collaborators. Study-wide findings and limitations: How much clinical and demographic metadata was included differed by source and by participant, and the metadata was provided uncurated.

Enrolling through a virtual design, the prospective study's participants ranged in age from about 18 to 100 years and lived across roughly 23 United States geographic areas. Cohort assignment in the prospective study relied on participant-reported clinical history from a screening survey and a study questionnaire. A participant counted as exposed if, within 2 weeks of entering the study, that participant had been in contact with someone who had a PCR-confirmed or clinician-diagnosed COVID-19 case. Each participant in the prospective study had whole blood, serum and a nasopharyngeal or oropharyngeal swab collected by mobile phlebotomists. Over an approximately 2-month period, participants in the prospective study had the option of providing additional blood draws and questionnaires. Prospective study blood samples were shipped either frozen or at room temperature before DNA extraction.

This sequence uses TRBV19 and TRBJ1-2, and TRBD1 aligns with 7 junction nucleotides. The clonotype originates from a woman between 25 and 40 years old who had been exposed to COVID-19. The sequenced material came from PBMCs or T cells enriched from blood (not recorded which). The CDR3: CASSVPNRGGYGYTF. At the DNA level, the sequence is TGTGCCAGTAGTGTTCCTAACAGGGGCGGCTATGGCTACACCTTC.